The T cell receptor beta chain described here comes from a study of cytomegalovirus exposure and HLA in healthy donors. Points from the study as a whole: With high specificity and sensitivity, the classifier reportedly diagnosed cytomegalovirus status. A prior analysis recorded that most TCR beta V segments were productive about 87% or about 30% of the time. Immune exposure information comprised only CMV serostatus.

Vbeta (60) and Jbeta (13) primers were used in the PCR. Produced via immunoSEQ multiplex PCR; TCRdb's table is partial and in-frame only. The sample carries a few hundred thousand clones, nearly 95% recorded once. Concerning this clone: Its target is unknown.

Specimen: PBMCs. The TCR comes from a girl aged 2 to 9 in good health and CMV-seronegative.

CDR3 sequence (DNA): TGTGCCAGCAGCTTAGCCCGGGTCGGCACCGGGGAGCTGTTTTTT. Translation gives CASSLARVGTGELFF. This chain connects TRBV7-6 to TRBJ2-2; no firm D call. CDR3 length: 15 amino acids. CDR1 and CDR2 from the germline V gene are SGHVS and FNYEAQ. V dropped 0 bases and J dropped 4 bases, with 9 bases sitting between them.